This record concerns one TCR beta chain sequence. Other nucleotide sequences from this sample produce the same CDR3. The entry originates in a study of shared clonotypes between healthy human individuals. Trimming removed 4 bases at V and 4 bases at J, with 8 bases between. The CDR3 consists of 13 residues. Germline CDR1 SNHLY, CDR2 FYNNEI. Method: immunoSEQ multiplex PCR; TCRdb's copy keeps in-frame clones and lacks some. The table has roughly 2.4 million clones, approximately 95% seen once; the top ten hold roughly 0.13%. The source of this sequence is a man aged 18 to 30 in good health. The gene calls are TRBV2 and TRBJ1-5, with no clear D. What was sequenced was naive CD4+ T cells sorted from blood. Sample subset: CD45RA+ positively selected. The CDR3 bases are TGTGCCAGCAGTGTCGGCAGTAATCAGCCCCAGCATTTT. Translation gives CASSVGSNQPQHF. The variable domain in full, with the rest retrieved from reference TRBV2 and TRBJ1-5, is EPEVTQTPSHQVTQMGQEVILRCVPISNHLYFYWYRQILGQKVEFLVSFYNNEISEKSEIFDDQFSVERPDGSNFTLKIRSTKLEDSAMYFCASSVGSNQPQHFGDGTRLSIL.